This T cell receptor beta chain came from a study of blood T cell repertoires in COVID-19. This CDR3 comprises 19 residues. The V gene end was trimmed by 6 bases and the J gene end by 1 base; junction bases not matched to a gene: 12. The germline gives CDR1 LGHNT, CDR2 FRNRAP. Sequencing was performed with immunoSEQ multiplex PCR; in TCRdb, only in-frame clones are kept and a portion is missing. The sample records 300,000 or so clones, 70% to 90% being singletons. The V and J genes are TRBV12-5 and TRBJ2-5; 15 bases match TRBD2. This TCR was sampled from a woman in her thirties or forties with acute or convalescent COVID-19. The sample taken for sequencing was peripheral blood. The CDR3 spells CASGPPGLAGGPSQETQYF. CDR3 nucleotides: TGTGCTAGTGGCCCACCCGGACTAGCGGGGGGGCCTAGCCAAGAGACCCAGTACTTC.